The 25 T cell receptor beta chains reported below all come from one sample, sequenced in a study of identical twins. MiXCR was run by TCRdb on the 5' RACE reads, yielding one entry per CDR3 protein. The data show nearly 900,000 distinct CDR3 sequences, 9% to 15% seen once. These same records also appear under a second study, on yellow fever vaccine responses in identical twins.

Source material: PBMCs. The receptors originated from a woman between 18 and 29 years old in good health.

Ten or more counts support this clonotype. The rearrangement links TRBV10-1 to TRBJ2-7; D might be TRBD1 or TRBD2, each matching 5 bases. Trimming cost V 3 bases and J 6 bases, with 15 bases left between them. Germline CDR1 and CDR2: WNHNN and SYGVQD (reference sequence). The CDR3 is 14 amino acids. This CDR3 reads CASSEDGAPIEQYF. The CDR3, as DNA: TGCGCCAGCAGTGAAGACGGGGCCCCAATCGAGCAGTACTTC.

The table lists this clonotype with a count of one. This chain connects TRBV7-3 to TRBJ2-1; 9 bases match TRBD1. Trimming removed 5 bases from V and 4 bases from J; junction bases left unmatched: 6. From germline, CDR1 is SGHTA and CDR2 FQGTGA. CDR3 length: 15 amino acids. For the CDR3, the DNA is TGTGCCAGCAGCCAAGACAGGGGGAAGTACAATGAGCAGTTCTTC. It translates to CASSQDRGKYNEQFF.

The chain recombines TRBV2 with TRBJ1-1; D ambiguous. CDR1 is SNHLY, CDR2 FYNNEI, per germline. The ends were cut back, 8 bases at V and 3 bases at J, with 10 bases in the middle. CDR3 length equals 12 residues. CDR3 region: CASVDFDTEAFF. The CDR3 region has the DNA TGTGCCAGCGTCGATTTTGACACTGAAGCTTTCTTT.

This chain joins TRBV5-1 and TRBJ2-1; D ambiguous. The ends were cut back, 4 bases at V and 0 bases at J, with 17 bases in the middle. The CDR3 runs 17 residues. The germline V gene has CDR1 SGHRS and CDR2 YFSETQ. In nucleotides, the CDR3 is TGCGCCAGCAGCATTGAAGGCTACCCGAGCTCCTACAATGAGCAGTTCTTC. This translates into CASSIEGYPSSYNEQFF.

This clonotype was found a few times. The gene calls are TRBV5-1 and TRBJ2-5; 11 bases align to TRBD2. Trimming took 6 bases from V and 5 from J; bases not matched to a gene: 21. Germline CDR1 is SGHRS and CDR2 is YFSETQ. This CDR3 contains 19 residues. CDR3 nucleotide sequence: TGCGCCAGCACCCTGGTATTGGTAGCGGGAGGGATCCAATCGGAGACCCAGTACTTC. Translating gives CASTLVLVAGGIQSETQYF.

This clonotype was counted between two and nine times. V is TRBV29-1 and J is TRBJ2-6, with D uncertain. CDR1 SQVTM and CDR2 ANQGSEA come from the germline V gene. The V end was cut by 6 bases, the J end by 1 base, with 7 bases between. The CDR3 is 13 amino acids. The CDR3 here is CSVPGSGANVLTF. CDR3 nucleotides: TGCAGCGTCCCCGGGTCTGGGGCCAACGTCCTGACTTTC.

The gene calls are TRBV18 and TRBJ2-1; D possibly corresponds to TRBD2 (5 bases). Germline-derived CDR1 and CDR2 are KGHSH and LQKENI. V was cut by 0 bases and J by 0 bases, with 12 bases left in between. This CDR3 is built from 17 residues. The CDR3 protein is CASSPPRARSSYNEQFF. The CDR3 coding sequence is TGTGCCAGCTCACCACCGAGGGCCAGAAGCTCCTACAATGAGCAGTTCTTC.

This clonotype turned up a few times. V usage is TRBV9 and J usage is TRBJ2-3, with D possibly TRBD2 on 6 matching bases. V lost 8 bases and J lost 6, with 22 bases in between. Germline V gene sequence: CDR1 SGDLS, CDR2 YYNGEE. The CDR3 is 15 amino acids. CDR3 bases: TGTGCCAGTACGCGGGATGGCGATGGGAGGGATACGCAGTATTTT. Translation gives CASTRDGDGRDTQYF.

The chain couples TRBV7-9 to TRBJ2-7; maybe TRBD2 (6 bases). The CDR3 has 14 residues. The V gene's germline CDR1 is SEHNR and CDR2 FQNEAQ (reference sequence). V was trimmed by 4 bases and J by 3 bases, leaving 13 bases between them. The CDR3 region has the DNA TGTGCCAGCAGCTGGGACTGGGGTGTCTACGAGCAGTACTTC. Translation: CASSWDWGVYEQYF.

The CDR3 bases are TGTGCCAGCAGCCCCCAGCGAGACAGGCTCCTTAGGGCCACAGATACGCAGTATTTT. This translates into CASSPQRDRLLRATDTQYF. The gene calls are TRBV3-1 and TRBJ2-3, with D tentatively TRBD1 (6 bases). Trimming left V 4 bases short and J 2 bases short, with 25 bases between. The CDR3 is made up of 19 amino acids. CDR1 is LGHDT, CDR2 YNNKEL, per germline (reference sequence).

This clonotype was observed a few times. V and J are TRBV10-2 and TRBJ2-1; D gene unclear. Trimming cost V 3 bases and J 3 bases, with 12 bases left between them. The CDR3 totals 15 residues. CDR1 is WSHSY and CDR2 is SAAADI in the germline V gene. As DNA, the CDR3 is TGCGCCAGCAGTGAACGCAACACCCTCTACAATGAGCAGTTCTTC. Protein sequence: CASSERNTLYNEQFF.

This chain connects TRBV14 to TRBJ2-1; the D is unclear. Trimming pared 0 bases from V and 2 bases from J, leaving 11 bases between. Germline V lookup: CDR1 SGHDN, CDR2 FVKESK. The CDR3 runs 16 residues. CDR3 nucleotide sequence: TGTGCCAGCAGCCAAGACAGCAGGTACACCTACAATGAGCAGTTCTTC. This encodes CASSQDSRYTYNEQFF.

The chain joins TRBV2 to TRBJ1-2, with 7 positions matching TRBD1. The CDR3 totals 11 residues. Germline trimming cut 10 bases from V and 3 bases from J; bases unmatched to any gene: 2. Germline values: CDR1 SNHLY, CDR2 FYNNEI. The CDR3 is CATQGDYGYTF. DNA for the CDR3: TGTGCCACCCAGGGGGACTATGGCTACACCTTC.

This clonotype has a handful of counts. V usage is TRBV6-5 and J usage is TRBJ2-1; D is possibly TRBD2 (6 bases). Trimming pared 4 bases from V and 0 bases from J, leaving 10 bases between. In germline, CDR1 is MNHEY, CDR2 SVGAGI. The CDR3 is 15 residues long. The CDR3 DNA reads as TGTGCCAGCAGTTGGGACTCCTCCTCCTACAATGAGCAGTTCTTC. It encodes CASSWDSSSYNEQFF.

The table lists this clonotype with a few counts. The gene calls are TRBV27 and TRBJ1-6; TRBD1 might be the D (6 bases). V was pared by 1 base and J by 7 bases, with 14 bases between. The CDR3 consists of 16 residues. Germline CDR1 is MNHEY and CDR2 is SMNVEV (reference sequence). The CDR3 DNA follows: TGTGCCAGCAGTTTATTTTCAGGGGAGAGGAATTCACCCCTCCACTTT. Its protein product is CASSLFSGERNSPLHF.

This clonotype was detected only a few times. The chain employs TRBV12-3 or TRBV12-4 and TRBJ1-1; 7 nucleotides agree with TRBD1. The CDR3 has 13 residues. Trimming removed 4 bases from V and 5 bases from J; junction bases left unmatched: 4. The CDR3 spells CASSSGGETEAFF. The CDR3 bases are TGTGCCAGCAGTTCAGGGGGGGAGACTGAAGCTTTCTTT.

The CDR3 loop is CASSLPPARGRYNEQFF. CDR3 nucleotides: TGTGCCAGCAGTTTACCCCCCGCTCGCGGGAGATACAATGAGCAGTTCTTC. The chain links TRBV12-3 or TRBV12-4 to TRBJ2-1, with 7 bases fitting TRBD2. V gave up 2 bases and J gave up 4 bases; unmatched junction bases: 11. The length of the CDR3 is 17 residues.

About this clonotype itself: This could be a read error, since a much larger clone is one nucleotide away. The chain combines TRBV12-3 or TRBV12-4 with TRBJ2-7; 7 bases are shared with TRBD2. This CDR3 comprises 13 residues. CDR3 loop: CGSTASGDYEQYF. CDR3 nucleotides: TGTGGCAGCACGGCTAGCGGAGATTACGAGCAGTACTTC.

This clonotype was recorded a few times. The CDR3 DNA reads TGCAGTGCTTACGGAGGTGGGCTTTTCAATCAGCCCCAGCATTTT. Residues: CSAYGGGLFNQPQHF. The chain is built from TRBV20-1 and TRBJ1-5; D is undetermined. Trimming took off 5 bases at V and 3 bases at J, with 17 bases between the two ends. Per germline, CDR1 DFQATT and CDR2 SNEGSKA (reference sequence). CDR3 length: 15 amino acids.

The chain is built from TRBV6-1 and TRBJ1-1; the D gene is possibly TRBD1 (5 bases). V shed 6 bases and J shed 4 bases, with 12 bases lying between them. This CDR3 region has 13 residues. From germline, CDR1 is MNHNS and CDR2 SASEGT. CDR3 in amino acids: CASRPGYTTEAFF. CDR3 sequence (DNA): TGTGCCAGCAGGCCAGGGTATACCACTGAAGCTTTCTTT.

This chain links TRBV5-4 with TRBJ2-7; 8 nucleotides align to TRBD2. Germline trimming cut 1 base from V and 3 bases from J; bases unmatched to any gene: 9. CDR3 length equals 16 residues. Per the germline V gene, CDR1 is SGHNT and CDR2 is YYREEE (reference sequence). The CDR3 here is CASSLFGTSAIYEQYF. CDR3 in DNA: TGTGCCAGCAGCTTGTTTGGGACTAGTGCCATCTACGAGCAGTACTTC. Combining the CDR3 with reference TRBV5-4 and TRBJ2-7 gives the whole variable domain ETGVTQSPTHLIKTRGQQVTLRCSSQSGHNTVSWYQQALGQGPQFIFQYYREEENGRGNFPPRFSGLQFPNYSSELNVNALELDDSALYLCASSLFGTSAIYEQYFGPGTRLTVT.

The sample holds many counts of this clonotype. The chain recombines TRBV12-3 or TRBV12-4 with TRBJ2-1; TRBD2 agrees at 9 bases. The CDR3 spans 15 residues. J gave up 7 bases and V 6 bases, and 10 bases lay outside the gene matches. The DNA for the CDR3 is TGTGCCAGCAGCCCGGGACTAGCAAACCTTAATGAGCAGTTCTTC. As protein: CASSPGLANLNEQFF.

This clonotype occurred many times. The CDR3 DNA follows: TGCGCCAGCAGCTACGGGACAGGCCTATACACCGGGGAGCTGTTTTTT. It translates to CASSYGTGLYTGELFF. V is TRBV5-1 and J is TRBJ2-2, with TRBD1 matching 8 bases. CDR3 length: 16 residues. After removal of 3 bases from V and 3 bases from J, the junction contained 7 bases not matched to a gene. Germline V gene sequence: CDR1 SGHRS, CDR2 YFSETQ.

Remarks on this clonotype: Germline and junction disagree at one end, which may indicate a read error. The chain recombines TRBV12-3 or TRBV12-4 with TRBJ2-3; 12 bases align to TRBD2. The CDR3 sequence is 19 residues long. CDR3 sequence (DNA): TGTGCCTGCAGTTCCAGCCGACTAGCGGGGGCACCTAGCACAGATACGCAGTATTTT. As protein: CACSSSRLAGAPSTDTQYF.

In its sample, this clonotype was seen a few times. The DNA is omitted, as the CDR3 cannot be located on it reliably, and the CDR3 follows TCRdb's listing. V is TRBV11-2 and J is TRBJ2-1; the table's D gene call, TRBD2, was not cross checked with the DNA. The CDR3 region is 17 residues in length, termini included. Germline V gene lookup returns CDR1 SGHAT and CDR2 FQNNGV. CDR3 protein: CASSLHFGRAAYNEQFF.